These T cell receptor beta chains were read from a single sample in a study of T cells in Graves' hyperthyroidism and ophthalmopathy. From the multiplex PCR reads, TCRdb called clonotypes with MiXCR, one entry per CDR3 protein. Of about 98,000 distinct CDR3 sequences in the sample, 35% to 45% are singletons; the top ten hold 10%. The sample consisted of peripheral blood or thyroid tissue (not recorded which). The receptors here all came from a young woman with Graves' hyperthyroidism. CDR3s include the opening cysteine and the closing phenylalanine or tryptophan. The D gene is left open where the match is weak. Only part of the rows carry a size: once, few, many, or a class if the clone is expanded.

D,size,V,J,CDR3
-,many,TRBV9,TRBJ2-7,CASSFQGNPPYEQYF
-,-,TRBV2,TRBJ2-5,CASSGAGRTQYF
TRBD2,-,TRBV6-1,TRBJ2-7,CASTPLGTSGIYEQYF
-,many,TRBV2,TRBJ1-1,CASNGGTRAFF
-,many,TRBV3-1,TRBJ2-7,CASSPDTGIYEQYF
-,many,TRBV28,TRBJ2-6,CASSDLGVSGADVLTF
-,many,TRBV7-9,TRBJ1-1,CASSRTERDWNTEAFF
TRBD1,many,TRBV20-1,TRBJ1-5,CSATGQVINQPQHF
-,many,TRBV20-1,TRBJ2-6,CSASGQTDSGANVLTF
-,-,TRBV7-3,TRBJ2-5,CQQLNGLAGTQYF
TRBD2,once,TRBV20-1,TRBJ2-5,CSAGLAGDQETQYF
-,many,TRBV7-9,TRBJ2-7,CASSLESSPWILREQYF
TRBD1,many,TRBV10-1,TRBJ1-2,CASSLYWTGEPFYGYTF
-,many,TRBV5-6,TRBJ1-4,CASSLGGATNEKLFF
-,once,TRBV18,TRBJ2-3,CASSQGSDTQYF
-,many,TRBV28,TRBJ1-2,CATAGVGYTF
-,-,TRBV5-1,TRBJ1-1,CASSNQGEGTGASF
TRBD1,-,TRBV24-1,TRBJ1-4,CASKTGTGDGKLFF
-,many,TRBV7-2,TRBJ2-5,CASSFFLVVPGKEETQYF
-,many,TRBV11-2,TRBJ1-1,CASSLDVGTEAFF
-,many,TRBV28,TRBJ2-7,CASSFLGATYEQYF
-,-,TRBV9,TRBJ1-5,CASSPQGRQPQHF
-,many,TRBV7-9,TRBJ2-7,CASSFRGSSPIDEQYF
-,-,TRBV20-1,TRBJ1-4,CSARAPMGWEKLFF
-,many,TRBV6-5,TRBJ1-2,CASSYTRGDYTF
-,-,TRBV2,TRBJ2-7,CASSFNDGYEQYF
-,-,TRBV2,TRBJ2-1,CASSELGDDEQFF
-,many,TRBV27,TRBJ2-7,CASSLSPHYEQYF
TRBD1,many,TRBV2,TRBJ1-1,CASTEQGATEAFF
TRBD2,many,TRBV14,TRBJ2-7,CASSQPGRRGKQYF
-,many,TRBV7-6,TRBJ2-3,CASSQTGSSTDTQYF
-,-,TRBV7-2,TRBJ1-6,CDSSFYICSARGSTVSSPLHF
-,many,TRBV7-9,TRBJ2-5,CASSLILSNWETQYF
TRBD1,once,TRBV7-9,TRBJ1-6,CASSLWGQGNSPLHF
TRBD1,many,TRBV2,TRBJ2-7,CASSAGGPSYEQYF
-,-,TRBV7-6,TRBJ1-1,CASCRGTENTEAFF
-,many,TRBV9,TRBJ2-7,CASSPEGIPVEQYF
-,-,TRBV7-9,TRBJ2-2,CASRRGDGELFF
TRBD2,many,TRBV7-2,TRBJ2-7,CASSSGIGGEQYF
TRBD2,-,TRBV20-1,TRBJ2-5,CSARSGLADGTQYF
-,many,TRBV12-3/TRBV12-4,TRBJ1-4,CASSLTTTNEKLFF
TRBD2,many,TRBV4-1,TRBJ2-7,CASSQALAGGIYEQYF
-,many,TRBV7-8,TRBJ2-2,CASSLGFSVAGELFF
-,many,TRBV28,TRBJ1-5,CASIGQSSRNQPQHF
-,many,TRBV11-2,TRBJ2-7,CASTSTPNSYEQYF
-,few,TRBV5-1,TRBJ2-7,CASSLGQGRSEQYF
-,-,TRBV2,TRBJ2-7,CASSFRRGGFYYEQYF
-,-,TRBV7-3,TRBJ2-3,CASSLDRTGPDTQYF
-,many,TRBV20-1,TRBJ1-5,CSARTEFHIQGYSNQPQHF